Below, 17 T cell receptor beta chains from the same sample are listed, as sequenced in a study of OX40 agonist ivuxolimab in advanced cancers. Sequencing used immunoSEQ multiplex PCR; TCRdb keeps in-frame clones, though not all of them. This table holds 15,000 to 25,000 clones, approximately 86% found once. The sequencing here drew on CD4+ or CD8+ T cells sorted from blood, taken in a trial of the OX40 agonist ivuxolimab. All receptors derive from an adult with an advanced solid tumor such as melanoma, head and neck, liver or kidney cancer.

The rearrangement joins TRBV19 to TRBJ2-2; 9 positions agree with TRBD1. The germline CDR1 and CDR2 sequences are LNHDA and SQIVND (reference sequence). J lost 4 bases, V lost 3 bases, and 3 bases had no gene match. This CDR3 contains 15 residues. CDR3 sequence reads: CASSMGQGLTGELFF. CDR3 coding DNA: TGTGCCAGTAGTATGGGACAGGGCCTCACCGGGGAGCTGTTTTTT.

The J gene is TRBJ2-1, the V gene TRBV7-2; TRBD1 matches at 7 bases. Looked up from germline, CDR1 is SGHTA and CDR2 is FQGNSA. This CDR3 has 16 amino acids. After removal of 3 bases from V and 2 bases from J, the junction contained 7 bases not matched to a gene. The CDR3 DNA reads as TGTGCCAGCAGCTTGTCTCCAGGGGGACCCTACAATGAGCAGTTCTTC. Protein: CASSLSPGGPYNEQFF.

The chain links TRBV7-4 to TRBJ2-7; TRBD2 might be the D (5 bases). The V and J ends lost 3 bases and 3 bases respectively, with 24 bases between them. Germline CDR1 is SGHVT and CDR2 is SQSDAQ. The CDR3 is made up of 18 amino acids. CDR3 nucleotides: TGTGCCAGCAGCTTTAAAAAGCGCAGGCTTGGGAGTTACTACGAGCAGTACTTC. This encodes CASSFKKRRLGSYYEQYF.

The chain employs TRBV15 and TRBJ1-5, with TRBD1 identical over 10 bases. Germline V gene sequence: CDR1 LNHNV, CDR2 YYDKDF (reference sequence). With V trimmed by 6 bases and J by 0 bases, 14 bases remained unmatched. CDR3 size: 19 residues. Here the CDR3 reads CATSPTLDRGGRSNQPQHF. In DNA form, the CDR3 reads TGTGCCACCAGTCCGACTCTGGACAGGGGGGGACGTAGCAATCAGCCCCAGCATTTT.

The chain has TRBV7-8 and TRBJ2-7; TRBD1 agrees at 8 bases. The V gene end was trimmed by 5 bases and the J gene end by 1 base; junction bases not matched to a gene: 10. Looked up from germline, CDR1 is SGHVS and CDR2 is FQNEAQ. The CDR3 has 16 residues. The CDR3 sequence: CASSQDNRGVSYEQYF. Here the CDR3 DNA reads TGTGCCAGCAGCCAAGATAACAGGGGGGTTTCCTACGAGCAGTACTTC.

V is TRBV5-5 and J is TRBJ2-7; 7 bases map to TRBD2. With V trimmed by 2 bases and J by 5 bases, 7 bases remained unmatched. Germline V gives CDR1 SGHKS, CDR2 YYEKEE (reference sequence). The CDR3 sequence is 14 residues long. The CDR3 sequence is CASSLIGGGDEQYF. The CDR3 DNA reads TGTGCCAGCAGCTTAATCGGGGGAGGGGACGAGCAGTACTTC.

This clone was detected only a few times. The chain combines TRBV29-1 with TRBJ2-5; tentative D call: TRBD2 (6 bases). Trimming took off 3 bases at V and 7 bases at J, with 21 bases between the two ends. There are 15 residues in the CDR3. Germline CDR1 SQVTM, CDR2 ANQGSEA. The CDR3 sequence: CSVDNPEGPRGTQYF. CDR3 coding DNA: TGCAGCGTTGATAACCCGGAGGGGCCTCGGGGGACCCAGTACTTC.

This chain joins TRBV7-9 and TRBJ2-7; D is possibly TRBD1 (5 bases). The length of the CDR3 is 11 residues. Trimming took 4 bases from V and 5 from J, leaving 6 bases between them. CDR1 and CDR2 (germline): SEHNR, FQNEAQ (reference sequence). The CDR3 loop reads CASSSRDEQYF. CDR3 nucleotides: TGTGCCAGCAGCTCCAGGGACGAGCAGTACTTC.

The V and J genes are TRBV5-1 and TRBJ2-7; D ambiguous. CDR3 length equals 12 residues. The V gene lost 0 bases and the J gene lost 4 bases, with 5 bases spanning the gap. Germline V gene data show CDR1 as SGHRS and CDR2 as YFSETQ. In DNA, the CDR3 is TGCGCCAGCAGCTTGGAGGGTTACGAGCAGTACTTC. As protein: CASSLEGYEQYF.

The chain joins TRBV7-9 to TRBJ1-3; 8 nucleotides agree with TRBD1. With V trimmed by 4 bases and J by 0 bases, 5 bases remained unmatched. From germline, CDR1 is SEHNR and CDR2 FQNEAQ (reference sequence). CDR3 length equals 16 residues. The CDR3, as DNA: TGTGCCAGCAGCTACGGACAGGGTATCTCTGGAAACACCATATATTTT. Translation: CASSYGQGISGNTIYF.

The V gene is TRBV4-1, the J gene TRBJ2-7; a weak D match, TRBD2 (7 bases). From germline, CDR1 is MGHRA and CDR2 YSYEKL. Trimming left V 4 bases short and J 2 bases short, with 15 bases between. The CDR3 is 15 amino acids. Here the CDR3 DNA reads TGCGCCAGCAGCCCCGAAGGGGGGGGCGCCTACGAGCAGTACTTC. Translating it yields CASSPEGGGAYEQYF.

This clone was seen a single time. This rearrangement joins TRBV6-5 to TRBJ1-1; D is uncertain. This CDR3 is built from 16 residues. The V end lost 4 bases, the J end lost 1 base, and 16 bases lay between the germline ends. Germline CDR1 is MNHEY and CDR2 is SVGAGI. CDR3 bases: TGTGCCAGCAGTTCCCTCAGACCAGGCAGGAACACTGAAGCTTTCTTT. It yields the protein CASSSLRPGRNTEAFF.

V gene TRBV12-5 combines with J gene TRBJ2-5; D not certain. Trimming removed 1 base from V and 7 bases from J, with 13 bases in between. Germline CDR1 LGHNT, CDR2 FRNRAP. CDR3 length: 14 residues. CDR3 bases: TGTGCTAGTGGTTTGGCGCGACATCCAGGGACCCAGTACTTC. This codes for CASGLARHPGTQYF.

The rearrangement links TRBV4-3 to TRBJ1-4; D not certain. There are 15 residues in the CDR3. Germline CDR1 LGHNA, CDR2 YSLEER. The V gene lost 0 bases and the J gene lost 0 bases, with 5 bases spanning the gap. CDR3 sequence (DNA): TGCGCCAGCAGCCAAGATTGGCCAACTAATGAAAAACTGTTTTTT. Protein: CASSQDWPTNEKLFF.

A single count supports this clone. The chain is built from TRBV30 and TRBJ1-3; D is ambiguous. CDR3 length: 12 amino acids. The V and J ends lost 4 bases and 2 bases respectively, with 6 bases between them. The germline V gene has CDR1 GTSNPN and CDR2 SVGIG (reference sequence). The chain's CDR3 is CAWKKTGNTIYF. Written as DNA, the CDR3 is TGTGCCTGGAAAAAAACTGGAAACACCATATATTTT.

This clone has just one count. The rearrangement joins TRBV6-5 to TRBJ1-5, with D perhaps matching TRBD1 (6 bases). V shed 0 bases and J shed 7 bases, with 13 bases lying between them. The CDR3 runs to 15 residues. Germline V gene lookup returns CDR1 MNHEY and CDR2 SVGAGI. This CDR3 is CASSYSAQGPQPQHF. DNA of the CDR3: TGTGCCAGCAGTTACTCGGCACAGGGCCCCCAGCCCCAGCATTTT.

The genes are TRBV10-3 and TRBJ1-1, with D tentatively TRBD1 (6 bases). CDR3 length equals 14 residues. The V gene's germline CDR1 is ENHRY and CDR2 SYGVKD. The V gene lost 10 bases and the J gene lost 4 bases, with 19 bases spanning the gap. Here the CDR3 reads CATVLQGGVTEAFF. In DNA form, the CDR3 reads TGTGCCACGGTCTTACAGGGAGGGGTCACTGAAGCTTTCTTT.